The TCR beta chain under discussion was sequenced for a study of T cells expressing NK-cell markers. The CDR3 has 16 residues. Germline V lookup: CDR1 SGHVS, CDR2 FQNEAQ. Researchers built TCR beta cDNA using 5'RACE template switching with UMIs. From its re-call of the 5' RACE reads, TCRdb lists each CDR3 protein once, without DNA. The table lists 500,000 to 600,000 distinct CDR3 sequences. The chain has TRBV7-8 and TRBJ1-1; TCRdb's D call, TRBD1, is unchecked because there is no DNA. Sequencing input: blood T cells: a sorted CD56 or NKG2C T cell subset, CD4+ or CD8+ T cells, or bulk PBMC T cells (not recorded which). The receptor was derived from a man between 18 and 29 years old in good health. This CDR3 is CASSARQPPMNTEAFF. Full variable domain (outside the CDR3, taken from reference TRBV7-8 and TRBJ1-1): GAGVSQSPRYKVAKRGQDVALRCDPISGHVSLFWYQQALGQGPEFLTYFQNEAQLDKSGLPSDRFFAERPEGSVSTLKIQRTQQEDSAVYLCASSARQPPMNTEAFFGQGTRLTVV.